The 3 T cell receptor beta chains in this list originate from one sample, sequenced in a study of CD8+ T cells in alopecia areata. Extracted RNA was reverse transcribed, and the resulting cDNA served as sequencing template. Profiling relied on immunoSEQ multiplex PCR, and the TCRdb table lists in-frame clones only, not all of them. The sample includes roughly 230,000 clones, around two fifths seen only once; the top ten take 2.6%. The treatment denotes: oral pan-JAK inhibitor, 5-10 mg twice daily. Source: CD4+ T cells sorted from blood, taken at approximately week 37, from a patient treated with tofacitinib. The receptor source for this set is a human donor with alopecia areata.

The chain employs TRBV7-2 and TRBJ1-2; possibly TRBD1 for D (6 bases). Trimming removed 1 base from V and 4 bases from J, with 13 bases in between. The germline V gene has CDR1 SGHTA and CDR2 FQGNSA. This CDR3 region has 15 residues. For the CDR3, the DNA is TGTGCCAGCAGCTTAGTTGCGGCAGGGGTCTATGGCTACACCTTC. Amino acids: CASSLVAAGVYGYTF. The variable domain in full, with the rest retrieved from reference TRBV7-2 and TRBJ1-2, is GAGVSQSPSNKVTEKGKDVELRCDPISGHTALYWYRQSLGQGLEFLIYFQGNSAPDKSGLPSDRFSAERTGGSVSTLTIQRTQQEDSAVYLCASSLVAAGVYGYTFGSGTRLTVV.

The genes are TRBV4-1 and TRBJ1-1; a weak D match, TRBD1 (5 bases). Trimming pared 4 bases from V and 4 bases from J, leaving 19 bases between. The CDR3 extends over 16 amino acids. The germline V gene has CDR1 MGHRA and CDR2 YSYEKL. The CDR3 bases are TGCGCCAGCAGCCCTCCATCCGGGACGGCGGCCACTGAAGCTTTCTTT. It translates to CASSPPSGTAATEAFF.

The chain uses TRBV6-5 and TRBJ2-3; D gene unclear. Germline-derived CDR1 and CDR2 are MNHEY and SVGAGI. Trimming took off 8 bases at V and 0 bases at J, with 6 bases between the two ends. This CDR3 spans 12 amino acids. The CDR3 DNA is TGTGCCAGCGGGCTTAGCACAGATACGCAGTATTTT. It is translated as CASGLSTDTQYF.